These T cell receptor beta chains were read from a single sample in a study of shared clonotypes between healthy human individuals. Method: immunoSEQ multiplex PCR; TCRdb's copy keeps in-frame clones and lacks some. Of about 870,000 clones in the sample, about 92% are singletons; the top ten hold 20% to 30%. Sequences were obtained from naive CD8+ T cells sorted from blood. The receptors originated from a man aged 30 to 45 in good health. CDR3s include the opening cysteine and the closing phenylalanine or tryptophan. The order of the fields is J gene, D gene, V gene, clone size, CDR3 DNA, CDR3 protein. A D gene is named only where the DNA matches it firmly. Only some rows state a clone size, as once, few, many or a class for expanded clones.

J: TRBJ2-7; D: TRBD2; V: TRBV6-1; size: .; DNA: TGTGCCAGCAGTGTAGAGGGACTAGCGAACGAGCAGTACTTC; CDR3: CASSVEGLANEQYF
J: TRBJ2-1; D: TRBD2; V: TRBV5-1; size: few; DNA: TGCGCCAGCAGCTCGGGACTAGCGGTCAATGAGCAGTTCTTC; CDR3: CASSSGLAVNEQFF
J: TRBJ2-1; D: .; V: TRBV5-4; size: .; DNA: TGTGCCAGCAGCTGGGGGAACAATGAGCAGTTCTTC; CDR3: CASSWGNNEQFF
J: TRBJ1-5; D: .; V: TRBV28; size: .; DNA: TGTGCCAGCAGTTTAGTCAGGGATCACCAGCCCCAGCATTTT; CDR3: CASSLVRDHQPQHF
J: TRBJ1-1; D: .; V: TRBV7-2; size: .; DNA: TGTGCCAGCAGCGCTTATGGAGAAGCTTTCTTT; CDR3: CASSAYGEAFF
J: TRBJ2-3; D: .; V: TRBV5-1; size: .; DNA: TGCGCCAGCAGCTTGTTCGTTGGAGATACGCAGTATTTT; CDR3: CASSLFVGDTQYF
J: TRBJ2-3; D: TRBD2; V: TRBV5-1; size: .; DNA: TGCGCCAGCAGCTTGGCACTAGCGGGAGACTCAGATACGCAGTATTTT; CDR3: CASSLALAGDSDTQYF
J: TRBJ2-7; D: .; V: TRBV10-2; size: .; DNA: TGCGCCAGCAGTGAGTCCTACTACGAGCAGTACTTC; CDR3: CASSESYYEQYF
J: TRBJ2-2; D: .; V: TRBV7-3; size: .; DNA: TGTGCCAGCAGCTTATTCCCCCCCCACCTAGTGAGCACCGGGGAGCTGTTTTTT; CDR3: CASSLFPPHLVSTGELFF
J: TRBJ2-1; D: .; V: TRBV2; size: .; DNA: TGTGCCAGCAGGAGGCGAGATGAGCAGTTCTTC; CDR3: CASRRRDEQFF
J: TRBJ1-2; D: TRBD1; V: TRBV5-1; size: .; DNA: TGCGCCAGCAGCTCCACACCGGGACAGGGGGCGCGGGGCTACACCTTC; CDR3: CASSSTPGQGARGYTF
J: TRBJ2-5; D: .; V: TRBV2; size: .; DNA: TGTGCCAGCAGTGAAGCGGGCTACAGTTCCCAAGAGACCCAGTACTTC; CDR3: CASSEAGYSSQETQYF
J: TRBJ2-7; D: .; V: TRBV11-3; size: .; DNA: TGTGCCAGCAGCTTAGCACAGTCCTACGAGCAGTACTTC; CDR3: CASSLAQSYEQYF
J: TRBJ2-7; D: TRBD2; V: TRBV13; size: .; DNA: TGTGCCAGCAGCTCCCCCTCAGGAGCGGGGACCTACGAGCAGTACTTC; CDR3: CASSSPSGAGTYEQYF
J: TRBJ2-7; D: TRBD1; V: TRBV5-1; size: .; DNA: TGCGCCAGCAGTCCGACAGGGCCCAGCTCCTACGAGCAGTACTTC; CDR3: CASSPTGPSSYEQYF
J: TRBJ1-5; D: .; V: TRBV27; size: once; DNA: TGTGCCAGCAGCTTAGGGTACAATCAGCCCCAGCATTTT; CDR3: CASSLGYNQPQHF
J: TRBJ2-7; D: .; V: TRBV28; size: .; DNA: TGTGCCAGCAGTTCCATCCAGGTTGCTTACTCCTACGAGCAGTACTTC; CDR3: CASSSIQVAYSYEQYF
J: TRBJ2-2; D: .; V: TRBV10-1; size: .; DNA: TGCGCCAGCAGTGAGTTTGAGACAGAGAACACCGGGGAGCTGTTTTTT; CDR3: CASSEFETENTGELFF
J: TRBJ2-7; D: .; V: TRBV18; size: .; DNA: TGTGCCAGCTCACCACCACAGGGCTCCTACGAGCAGTACTTC; CDR3: CASSPPQGSYEQYF
J: TRBJ1-2; D: TRBD1; V: TRBV19; size: .; DNA: TGTGCCAGTAGCAGTCCCGGGACAGGGTATGGCTACACCTTC; CDR3: CASSSPGTGYGYTF
J: TRBJ2-5; D: .; V: TRBV10-3; size: .; DNA: TGTGCCATCAGTGAGCTGAAGGCAGGGATAGAGACCCAGTACTTC; CDR3: CAISELKAGIETQYF
J: TRBJ1-2; D: .; V: TRBV9; size: few; DNA: TGTGCCAGCAGCGTAGGAGGTGGCTACACCTTC; CDR3: CASSVGGGYTF
J: TRBJ2-5; D: TRBD1; V: TRBV27; size: .; DNA: TGTGCCAGCAGTCACCGGGACAGGGGGCGGGAAGAGACCCAGTACTTC; CDR3: CASSHRDRGREETQYF
J: TRBJ2-1; D: .; V: TRBV28; size: .; DNA: TGTGCCAGCAGTTTACTTACGAGCTCCTACAATGAGCAGTTCTTC; CDR3: CASSLLTSSYNEQFF
J: TRBJ2-7; D: TRBD2; V: TRBV5-5; size: .; DNA: TGTGCCAGCAGCTACAGCGGGAGCCCGGCCTACGAGCAGTACTTC; CDR3: CASSYSGSPAYEQYF
J: TRBJ2-7; D: TRBD1; V: TRBV19; size: .; DNA: TGTGCCAGTAGTCCGTGGGACAGCATCTACGAGCAGTACTTC; CDR3: CASSPWDSIYEQYF
J: TRBJ2-5; D: TRBD2; V: TRBV11-2; size: .; DNA: TGTGCCAGCAGCTTAGGTCCTAGCGGGAGTATCCAAGAGACCCAGTACTTC; CDR3: CASSLGPSGSIQETQYF
J: TRBJ2-3; D: TRBD2; V: TRBV28; size: .; DNA: TGTGCCAGCAACAAAAATCTAGCGGCCACAGATACGCAGTATTTT; CDR3: CASNKNLAATDTQYF
J: TRBJ2-1; D: .; V: TRBV6-4; size: .; DNA: TGTGCCAGCAGTGACTCGACGCTGGGACCGAGCTCCTACAATGAGCAGTTCTTC; CDR3: CASSDSTLGPSSYNEQFF
J: TRBJ2-7; D: .; V: TRBV2; size: .; DNA: TGTGCCAGCAGTGAAGCCCGGACGTCCGAGCAGTACTTC; CDR3: CASSEARTSEQYF
J: TRBJ2-1; D: .; V: TRBV27; size: .; DNA: TGTGCCAGCACTTCTGAACGGGGCAATGAGCAGTTCTTC; CDR3: CASTSERGNEQFF
J: TRBJ2-7; D: .; V: TRBV18; size: once; DNA: TGTGCCAGCTCACCCATCGCCTGGTCAGAAGCCGGTCTGGAGAACGAGCAGTACTTC; CDR3: CASSPIAWSEAGLENEQYF
J: TRBJ2-2; D: TRBD1; V: TRBV7-9; size: .; DNA: TGTGCCAGCAGTCGACAGGGATTTAACACCGGGGAGCTGTTTTTT; CDR3: CASSRQGFNTGELFF
J: TRBJ1-3; D: .; V: TRBV4-3; size: .; DNA: TGCGCCAGCAGCCAAGATCGGGGGGGACCTGGAAACACCATATATTTT; CDR3: CASSQDRGGPGNTIYF
J: TRBJ1-5; D: TRBD1; V: TRBV27; size: once; DNA: TGTGCCAGCAGTTCGCGACAGGGGAATCAGCCCCAGCATTTT; CDR3: CASSSRQGNQPQHF
J: TRBJ1-1; D: .; V: TRBV2; size: .; DNA: TGTGCCAGCGCAAGGGAACGGGCCCCGAACACTGAAGCTTTCTTT; CDR3: CASARERAPNTEAFF
J: TRBJ1-3; D: TRBD1; V: TRBV4-1; size: .; DNA: TGCGCCAGCAGCCTCGGACAGGGCCACTCTGGAAACACCATATATTTT; CDR3: CASSLGQGHSGNTIYF